A selection of T cell receptor beta chains follows, all from one sample in a study of blood T cell repertoires in COVID-19. TCRdb's copy holds only in-frame clones and misses some; the assay was immunoSEQ multiplex PCR. The sample lists 210,000 or so clones; more than 80% were seen once. The sequencing sample was made of peripheral blood. Receptors originate from a man under 40 with COVID-19, enrolled during active disease. Each CDR3 is given with its conserved first and last residue. D genes are given only for firm matches. Clone size is not always given. Where it is, it says once, few, many or a class for expanded clones.

D: TRBD2; V: TRBV11-2; size: -; J: TRBJ2-1; DNA: TGTGCCAGCAGGTACACTAGCGGGTTCTACAATGAGCAGTTCTTC; CDR3: CASRYTSGFYNEQFF
D: TRBD1; V: TRBV6-1; size: -; J: TRBJ2-7; DNA: TGTGCCAGCAGTGAAAGGGACAGGGGGTCCGCCTACGAGCAGTACTTC; CDR3: CASSERDRGSAYEQYF
D: -; V: TRBV4-1; size: -; J: TRBJ2-7; DNA: TGCGCCAGCAGCCCGCCGACGGGAACCTACGAGCAGTACTTC; CDR3: CASSPPTGTYEQYF
D: TRBD1; V: TRBV19; size: -; J: TRBJ1-5; DNA: TGTGCCAGTAGTATTCGGGACAGGGGGTTCCAGCCCCAGCATTTT; CDR3: CASSIRDRGFQPQHF
D: TRBD1; V: TRBV5-1; size: -; J: TRBJ1-2; DNA: TGCGCCAGCAGCTTATCCGGGACAGGGAATGTCGGTGGCTACACCTTC; CDR3: CASSLSGTGNVGGYTF
D: -; V: TRBV3-1/TRBV3-2; size: -; J: TRBJ2-3; DNA: TGTGCCAGCAGCCAATTACTGGGGCCCACAGATACGCAGTATTTT; CDR3: CASSQLLGPTDTQYF
D: -; V: TRBV28; size: -; J: TRBJ1-2; DNA: TGTGCCAGCACCACGCGAGGGGGGGGGTATGGCTACACCTTC; CDR3: CASTTRGGGYGYTF
D: -; V: TRBV7-9; size: once; J: TRBJ1-1; DNA: TGTGCCAGCAGCTCCTTGGGAGGGGGAGTCACTGAAGCTTTCTTT; CDR3: CASSSLGGGVTEAFF
D: -; V: TRBV27; size: -; J: TRBJ2-7; DNA: TGTGCCAGCAGTTTCCGAGGCAGGACTTACGAGCAGTACTTC; CDR3: CASSFRGRTYEQYF
D: -; V: TRBV7-2; size: -; J: TRBJ1-1; DNA: TGTGCCAGCAGCTTAGGGCCCATGGCTTTCTTT; CDR3: CASSLGPMAFF
D: -; V: TRBV19; size: -; J: TRBJ1-2; DNA: TGTGCCAGTAGTTTTGTCACAGGGTTAAGAAACTATGGCTACACCTTC; CDR3: CASSFVTGLRNYGYTF
D: -; V: TRBV6-2/TRBV6-3; size: -; J: TRBJ2-1; DNA: TGTGCCAGCAGCTCGACAGTTATAGCCGCCGCGGAGGGAGGAAATGAGCAGTTCTTC; CDR3: CASSSTVIAAAEGGNEQFF
D: TRBD1; V: TRBV6-5; size: -; J: TRBJ1-5; DNA: TGTGCCAGCAGTTACTCGGGGGACAGGTATCAGCCCCAGCATTTT; CDR3: CASSYSGDRYQPQHF
D: TRBD1; V: TRBV11-3; size: -; J: TRBJ2-1; DNA: TGTGCCAGCAGCCCTGGACAGGCATTAGCCGGAGAGCAGTTCTTC; CDR3: CASSPGQALAGEQFF
D: TRBD2; V: TRBV5-6; size: -; J: TRBJ2-2; DNA: TGTGCCAGCAGCTTGTATACAGCGGGGGGGCCCAGCACCGGGGAGCTGTTTTTT; CDR3: CASSLYTAGGPSTGELFF
D: TRBD1; V: TRBV29-1; size: -; J: TRBJ2-7; DNA: TGCAGCGTTCTACGACAGGGCCACGAGCAGTACTTC; CDR3: CSVLRQGHEQYF
D: TRBD1; V: TRBV29-1; size: -; J: TRBJ1-1; DNA: TGCAGCGTTGAACCCGTCAGGGGGACTGAAGCTTTCTTT; CDR3: CSVEPVRGTEAFF
D: TRBD1; V: TRBV10-3; size: -; J: TRBJ1-1; DNA: TGTGCCATCAGCGCAGGGGGCACTGAAGCTTTCTTT; CDR3: CAISAGGTEAFF
D: TRBD1; V: TRBV5-1; size: -; J: TRBJ2-1; DNA: TGCGCCAGCAGCCGAACGACAGGGGGGTACAATGAGCAGTTCTTC; CDR3: CASSRTTGGYNEQFF
D: -; V: TRBV19; size: -; J: TRBJ2-2; DNA: TGTGCCAGTAGTAGGTCGGGGAACACCGGGGAGCTGTTTTTT; CDR3: CASSRSGNTGELFF
D: TRBD1; V: TRBV6-2/TRBV6-3; size: -; J: TRBJ2-2; DNA: TGTGCCAGCAGTTACGCAGGGGGACAGGGCTTGAACACCGGGGAGCTGTTTTTT; CDR3: CASSYAGGQGLNTGELFF
D: -; V: TRBV7-9; size: -; J: TRBJ1-5; DNA: TGTGCCAGCAGCTACCCTGACAGAAATCAGCCCCAGCATTTT; CDR3: CASSYPDRNQPQHF
D: -; V: TRBV2; size: -; J: TRBJ1-4; DNA: TGTGCCAGCAGTGGAGATCTCTCCGAAAAACTGTTTTTT; CDR3: CASSGDLSEKLFF
D: -; V: TRBV29-1; size: -; J: TRBJ2-5; DNA: TGCAGCGTTGAAGATCCGGCGGAGCAAGAGACCCAGTACTTC; CDR3: CSVEDPAEQETQYF
D: -; V: TRBV6-5; size: -; J: TRBJ1-2; DNA: TGTGCCAGCAGTATGGCGGGGGGCTCGTGGTATGGCTACACCTTC; CDR3: CASSMAGGSWYGYTF
D: -; V: TRBV7-9; size: -; J: TRBJ1-1; DNA: TGTGCCAGCAGCTTCAGTAGGGACTTATGGGACACTGAAGCTTTCTTT; CDR3: CASSFSRDLWDTEAFF
D: -; V: TRBV3-1/TRBV3-2; size: -; J: TRBJ1-1; DNA: TGTGCCACCTCCCTTTCACAGGGTACGGCTTTCTTT; CDR3: CATSLSQGTAFF
D: -; V: TRBV28; size: -; J: TRBJ1-5; DNA: TGTGCCAGCAGTTCCGGGGAAATAGGCAATCAGCCCCAGCATTTT; CDR3: CASSSGEIGNQPQHF
D: -; V: TRBV27; size: -; J: TRBJ2-1; DNA: TGTGCCAGCAGTCCGGGATCTTACAATGAGCAGTTCTTC; CDR3: CASSPGSYNEQFF
D: -; V: TRBV12-3/TRBV12-4; size: -; J: TRBJ1-2; DNA: TGTGCTACACAAGGAGGGAATCATGGCTACACCTTC; CDR3: CATQGGNHGYTF
D: -; V: TRBV3-1/TRBV3-2; size: -; J: TRBJ1-2; DNA: TGTGCCAGCAGCCTGACAGGCGGGGGTGGCTACACCTTC; CDR3: CASSLTGGGGYTF